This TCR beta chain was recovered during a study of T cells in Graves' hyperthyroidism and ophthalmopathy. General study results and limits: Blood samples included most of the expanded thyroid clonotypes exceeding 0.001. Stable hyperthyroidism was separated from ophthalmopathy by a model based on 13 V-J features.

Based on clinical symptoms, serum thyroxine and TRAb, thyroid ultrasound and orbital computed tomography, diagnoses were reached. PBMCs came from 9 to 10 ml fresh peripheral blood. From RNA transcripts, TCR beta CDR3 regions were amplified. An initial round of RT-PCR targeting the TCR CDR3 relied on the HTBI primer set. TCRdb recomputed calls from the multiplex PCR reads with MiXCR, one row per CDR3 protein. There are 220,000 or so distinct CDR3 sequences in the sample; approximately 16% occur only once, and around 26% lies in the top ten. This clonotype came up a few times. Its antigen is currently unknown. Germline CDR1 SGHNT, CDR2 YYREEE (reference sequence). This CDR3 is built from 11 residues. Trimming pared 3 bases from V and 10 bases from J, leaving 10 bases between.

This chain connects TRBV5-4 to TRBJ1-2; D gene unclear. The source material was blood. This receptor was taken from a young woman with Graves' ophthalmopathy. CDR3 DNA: TGTGCCAGCAGCTCGAACTCGGACTACACCTTC. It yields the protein CASSSNSDYTF. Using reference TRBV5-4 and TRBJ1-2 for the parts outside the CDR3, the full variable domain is ETGVTQSPTHLIKTRGQQVTLRCSSQSGHNTVSWYQQALGQGPQFIFQYYREEENGRGNFPPRFSGLQFPNYSSELNVNALELDDSALYLCASSSNSDYTFGSGTRLTVV.